This entry concerns a single T cell receptor (beta chain). The target antigen is unknown. These data come from a study of cytomegalovirus exposure and HLA in healthy donors. The study's findings and limits: Later analysis showed most CMV-associated TCR beta chains appearing HLA-restricted. Sequencing probably produced one cluster of sequence variants that were highly shared.

The germline V gene encodes CDR1 SGHTA and CDR2 FQGNSA. This CDR3 is built from 12 residues. V was clipped by 2 bases and J by 10 bases, with 6 bases between them. PCR employed 60 Vbeta and 13 Jbeta primers. Measured with immunoSEQ multiplex PCR; TCRdb has only the in-frame clones, and not every one. There are about 190,000 clones in the sample; around 85% occur only once, and 6.3% lies in the top ten. Sequencing was carried out using PBMCs. The source is a man in his forties in good health and CMV-seropositive. The chain has TRBV7-2 and TRBJ1-6; D gene ambiguous. CDR3 nucleotide sequence: TGTGCCAGCAGCTTAAGGAGATCACCCCTCCACTTT. Residues: CASSLRRSPLHF. Using reference TRBV7-2 and TRBJ1-6 for the parts outside the CDR3, the full variable domain is GAGVSQSPSNKVTEKGKDVELRCDPISGHTALYWYRQSLGQGLEFLIYFQGNSAPDKSGLPSDRFSAERTGGSVSTLTIQRTQQEDSAVYLCASSLRRSPLHFGNGTRLTVT.